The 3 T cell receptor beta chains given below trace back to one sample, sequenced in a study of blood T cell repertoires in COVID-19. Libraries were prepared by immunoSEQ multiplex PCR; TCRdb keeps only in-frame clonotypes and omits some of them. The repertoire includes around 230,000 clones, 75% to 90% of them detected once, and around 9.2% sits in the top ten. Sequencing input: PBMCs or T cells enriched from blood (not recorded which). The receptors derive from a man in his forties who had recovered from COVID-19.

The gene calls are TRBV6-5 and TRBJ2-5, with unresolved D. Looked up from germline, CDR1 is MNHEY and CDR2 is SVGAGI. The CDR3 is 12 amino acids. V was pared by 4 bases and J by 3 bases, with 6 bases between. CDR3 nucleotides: TGTGCCAGCAGTTCCTTCGAAGAGACCCAGTACTTC. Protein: CASSSFEETQYF.

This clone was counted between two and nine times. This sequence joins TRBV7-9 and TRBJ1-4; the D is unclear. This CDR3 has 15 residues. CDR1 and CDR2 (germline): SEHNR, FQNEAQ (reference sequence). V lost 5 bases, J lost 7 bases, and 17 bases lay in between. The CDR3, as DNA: TGTGCCAGCAGCGCCATGGCCGGAGGCGGTGAAAAACTGTTTTTT. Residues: CASSAMAGGGEKLFF.

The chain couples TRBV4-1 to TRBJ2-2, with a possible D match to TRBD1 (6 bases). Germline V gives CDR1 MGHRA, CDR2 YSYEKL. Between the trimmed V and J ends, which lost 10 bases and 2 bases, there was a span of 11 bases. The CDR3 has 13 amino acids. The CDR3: CAMGDTNTGELFF. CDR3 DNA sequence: TGCGCCATGGGGGACACAAACACCGGGGAGCTGTTTTTT.